This T cell receptor beta chain was identified in a study of blood T cell repertoires in COVID-19. As for the study in general: Samples came from the United States, Italy and Spain, spanning acute and convalescent COVID-19. T cells, B-cell-depleted T cells, or PBMCs supplied cDNA or gDNA.

Method: immunoSEQ multiplex PCR; TCRdb's copy keeps in-frame clones and lacks some. The profile shows 200,000 to 250,000 clones, around 87% of them singletons. Participants' own reports of clinical history determined their cohort assignment. Donors of Cohort 3 who recovered were those that had two negative PCRs, clearance, or symptom resolution. This receptor was obtained from a woman aged 45-65 years who had recovered from COVID-19. What was sequenced was PBMCs or T cells enriched from blood (not recorded which).

CDR3 coding DNA: TGCAGCGTTGAAACGCAGGGGGACATTCAGTACTTC. Its protein product is CSVETQGDIQYF. V gene TRBV29-1 combines with J gene TRBJ2-4; 7 nucleotides align to TRBD1. CDR1 is SQVTM, CDR2 ANQGSEA, per germline. This CDR3 is 12 amino acids long. The ends lost 2 bases at V and 8 bases at J; junction bases unmatched: 3.